The 18 T cell receptor beta chains presented below share a single source sample, sequenced in a study of CD8 T cells in ankylosing spondylitis (dated by TCRdb to about 2017). The protocol used for the library was 5' RACE. TCRdb records Illumina HiSeq 2500 as the sequencer. TCRdb reprocessing: public reads trimmed at Q25 with fastp, clones called with MiXCR, in-frame beta chains kept. Under each unique CDR3 protein, matching rows form one entry showing the most common genes and DNA. The sample profile shows around 250,000 distinct CDR3 sequences; 30% to 40% of them were found once. The ten largest clones represent roughly 4.2% of the sample. The sequenced material came from blood, either unsorted or a sorted T cell fraction (not recorded which). The source of these receptors is a male donor with ankylosing spondylitis or in good health (not recorded which).

The chain uses TRBV20-1 and TRBJ2-1, with TRBD2 identical over 14 bases. J gave up 5 bases and V 3 bases, and 12 bases lay outside the gene matches. CDR1 is DFQATT and CDR2 is SNEGSKA in the germline V gene (reference sequence). The CDR3 is 18 amino acids. CDR3 nucleotide sequence: TGCAGTGCTAGGGGGTTAGGACTAGCGGGGGGCGGTAACAATGAGCAGTTCTTC. It specifies CSARGLGLAGGGNNEQFF.

J is TRBJ2-3 and V is TRBV5-1, with 8 nucleotides matching TRBD1. V shed 4 bases and J 2 bases; nucleotides not matched to a gene: 6. CDR1 is SGHRS and CDR2 is YFSETQ in the germline V gene. The CDR3 is made up of 15 amino acids. DNA of the CDR3: TGCGCCAGCAGCAGGCAGGGGGCCCTCACAGATACGCAGTATTTT. Translated: CASSRQGALTDTQYF.

Only a few counts were recorded for this clonotype. CDR3 sequence reads: CASSLLPLQETQYF. DNA of the CDR3: TGTGCCAGCAGCTTGCTTCCCCTCCAAGAGACCCAGTACTTC. The chain couples TRBV5-5 to TRBJ2-5, with D uncertain. The V and J ends lost 1 base and 1 base respectively, with 8 bases between them. This CDR3 contains 14 residues. Germline loops: CDR1 SGHKS, CDR2 YYEKEE (reference sequence). Supplemented by reference TRBV5-5 and TRBJ2-5, the full variable domain reads DAGVTQSPTHLIKTRGQQVTLRCSPISGHKSVSWYQQVLGQGPQFIFQYYEKEERGRGNFPDRFSARQFPNYSSELNVNALLLGDSALYLCASSLLPLQETQYFGPGTRLLVL.

There are a few counts of this clonotype. The chain combines TRBV6-1 with TRBJ2-1, with TRBD1 matching 7 bases. The length of the CDR3 is 15 residues. V gave up 6 bases and J gave up 8 bases; unmatched junction bases: 13. CDR1 MNHNS and CDR2 SASEGT come from the germline V gene. The CDR3 loop reads CASSPPGFDRDEQFF. In DNA, the CDR3 is TGTGCCAGCAGCCCACCGGGGTTTGACAGGGATGAGCAGTTCTTC.

The chain combines TRBV20-1 with TRBJ2-7, with TRBD2 matching 9 bases. Unmatched junction bases numbered 5, after V lost 2 bases and J lost 0 bases. The germline V gene has CDR1 DFQATT and CDR2 SNEGSKA (reference sequence). The CDR3 covers 15 residues. CDR3 bases: TGCAGTGCTAGATGGGCGGGGGGGAGCTCCTACGAGCAGTACTTC. Amino acids: CSARWAGGSSYEQYF.

The chain has TRBV10-3 and TRBJ1-1, with a tentative D call TRBD1 (5 bases). Trimming stripped 0 bases from V and 8 bases from J, with 16 bases between. CDR1 is ENHRY, CDR2 SYGVKD, per germline. The CDR3 length is 15 residues. Here the CDR3 reads CAISESGVAGQEAFF. Written as DNA, the CDR3 is TGTGCCATCAGTGAGTCTGGGGTAGCGGGGCAGGAAGCTTTCTTT.

The chain recombines TRBV6-6 with TRBJ1-1; D remains ambiguous. This CDR3 has 12 amino acids. The germline V and J ends were trimmed by 6 bases and 0 bases, with 5 bases remaining between them. Per the germline V gene, CDR1 is MNHNY and CDR2 is SVGAGI (reference sequence). In DNA, the CDR3 is TGTGCCAGCAGGGGCGTGAACACTGAAGCTTTCTTT. Translation: CASRGVNTEAFF.

The chain uses TRBV12-3 or TRBV12-4 and TRBJ2-7; 10 nucleotides match TRBD2. The ends lost 5 bases at V and 0 bases at J; junction bases unmatched: 4. The CDR3 runs 15 residues. CDR3 in DNA: TGTGCCAGCAGTGCGACTAGCGGGTTCTCCTACGAGCAGTACTTC. Protein: CASSATSGFSYEQYF.

Of note for this clonotype: In this CDR3 the conserved last residue, phenylalanine or tryptophan, is missing, so a read error is likely. The V and J genes are TRBV6-4 and TRBJ2-3, with D perhaps matching TRBD2 (7 bases). This CDR3 contains 15 residues. V was trimmed by 9 bases and J by 2 bases, leaving 18 bases between them. In germline, CDR1 is MRHNA, CDR2 SNTAGT. CDR3 nucleotide sequence: TGTGCCAGTCGCGGGGGCCGGCACCCCACAGATACGCAGTATTCT. This encodes CASRGGRHPTDTQYS.

This clonotype has just a few counts. The rearrangement joins TRBV27 to TRBJ2-7; 9 nucleotides agree with TRBD2. V lost 2 bases, J lost 3 bases, and 8 bases stayed unmatched. The germline V gene encodes CDR1 MNHEY and CDR2 SMNVEV (reference sequence). This CDR3 region has 16 residues. CDR3 DNA: TGTGCCAGCAGTTTAAGTGGCGGGGGGGTTTTCTACGAGCAGTACTTC. It specifies CASSLSGGGVFYEQYF.

The rearrangement uses TRBV12-3 or TRBV12-4 and TRBJ2-7, with D tentatively TRBD2 (5 bases). This CDR3 contains 14 residues. Trimming took 3 bases from V and 3 from J, leaving 12 bases between them. CDR3: CASSFAGDVYEQYF. The DNA of the CDR3 is TGTGCCAGCAGTTTCGCGGGCGACGTCTACGAGCAGTACTTC.

V and J are TRBV11-2 and TRBJ2-7; D is undetermined. This CDR3 has 14 amino acids. Trimming left V 1 base short and J 2 bases short, with 9 bases between. The germline gives CDR1 SGHAT, CDR2 FQNNGV. CDR3 coding DNA: TGTGCCAGCAGCTTAGCTTGGCGCACCTACGAGCAGTACTTC. The encoded protein is CASSLAWRTYEQYF.

The rearrangement joins TRBV10-3 to TRBJ2-3; 11 bases agree with TRBD2. CDR1 and CDR2 (germline): ENHRY, SYGVKD. With 2 bases clipped from V and 6 bases from J, the junction kept 4 bases outside the gene matches. CDR3 size: 15 residues. The CDR3 sequence: CAISEGTSGGDTQYF. Here the CDR3 DNA reads TGTGCCATCAGTGAGGGGACTAGCGGTGGGGATACGCAGTATTTT.

The chain couples TRBV24-1 to TRBJ2-3; unclear D gene. V lost 7 bases to trimming and J lost 6 bases, with 7 bases between them. The CDR3 is 11 amino acids. The germline CDR1 and CDR2 sequences are KGHDR and SFDVKD. In nucleotides, the CDR3 is TGTGCCACCAGCGTCAGGGATACGCAGTATTTT. Its translation is CATSVRDTQYF.

The chain employs TRBV18 and TRBJ2-1; D is possibly TRBD2 (6 bases). Looked up from germline, CDR1 is KGHSH and CDR2 is LQKENI. Between the trimmed V and J ends, which lost 5 bases and 10 bases, there was a span of 12 bases. This CDR3 spans 12 amino acids. CDR3 sequence: CASSAGTFEQFF. The CDR3 bases are TGTGCCAGCTCAGCCGGGACTTTCGAGCAGTTCTTC. Looking up the rest from reference TRBV18 and TRBJ2-1 gives the full variable domain: NAGVMQNPRHLVRRRGQEARLRCSPMKGHSHVYWYRQLPEEGLKFMVYLQKENIIDESGMPKERFSAEFPKEGPSILRIQQVVRGDSAAYFCASSAGTFEQFFGPGTRLTVL.

In this sample, this clonotype turned up a few times. CDR3 sequence (DNA): TGCAGTGCCGCTGGGACAGGGGATCAGGAGACCCAGTACTTC. It encodes CSAAGTGDQETQYF. This chain joins TRBV20-1 and TRBJ2-5; 10 positions match TRBD1. Germline V CDR1 and CDR2: DFQATT, SNEGSKA (reference sequence). CDR3 size: 14 residues. Trimming at V came to 6 bases and at J to 5 bases, leaving 9 bases not matched to a gene.

This clonotype has only a few counts. The chain couples TRBV20-1 to TRBJ1-1; tentatively, D is TRBD1 (5 bases). Trimming took off 6 bases at V and 1 base at J, with 15 bases between the two ends. The germline gives CDR1 DFQATT, CDR2 SNEGSKA (reference sequence). The CDR3 sequence is 14 residues long. The CDR3 DNA reads as TGCAGTGCCAAGAGGGGAAGGAGGAACACTGAAGCTTTCTTT. Amino acids: CSAKRGRRNTEAFF.

V usage is TRBV12-3 or TRBV12-4 and J usage is TRBJ2-1; D not resolved. Trimming stripped 1 base from V and 4 bases from J, with 11 bases between. The CDR3 extends over 15 amino acids. CDR3 nucleotides: TGTGCCAGCAGTTTAGATAGGGCAGATTACAATGAGCAGTTCTTC. Amino acid sequence: CASSLDRADYNEQFF.